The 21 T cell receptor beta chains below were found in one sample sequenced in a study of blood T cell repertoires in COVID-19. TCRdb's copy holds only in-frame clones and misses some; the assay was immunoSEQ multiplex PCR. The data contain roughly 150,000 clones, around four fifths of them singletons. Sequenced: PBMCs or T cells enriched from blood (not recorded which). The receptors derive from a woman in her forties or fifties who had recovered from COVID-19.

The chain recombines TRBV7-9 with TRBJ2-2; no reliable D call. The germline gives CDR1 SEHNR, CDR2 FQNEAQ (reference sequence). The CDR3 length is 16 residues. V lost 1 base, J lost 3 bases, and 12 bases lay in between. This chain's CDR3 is CASSLGRNWDTGELFF. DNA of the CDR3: TGTGCCAGCAGCTTAGGGCGGAATTGGGACACCGGGGAGCTGTTTTTT.

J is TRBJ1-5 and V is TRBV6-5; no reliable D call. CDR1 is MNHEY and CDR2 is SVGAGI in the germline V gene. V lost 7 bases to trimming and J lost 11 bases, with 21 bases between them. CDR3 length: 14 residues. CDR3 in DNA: TGTGCCAGCACCACCGGGCGGGTGCAAATGTCCCAGCATTTT. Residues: CASTTGRVQMSQHF.

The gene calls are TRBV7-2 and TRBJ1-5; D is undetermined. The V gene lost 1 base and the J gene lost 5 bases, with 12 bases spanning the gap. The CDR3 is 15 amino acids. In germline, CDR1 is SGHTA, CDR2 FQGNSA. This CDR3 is CASSLVSAADQPQHF. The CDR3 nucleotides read TGTGCCAGCAGCTTAGTTTCCGCGGCGGATCAGCCCCAGCATTTT. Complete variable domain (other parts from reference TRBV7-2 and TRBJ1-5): GAGVSQSPSNKVTEKGKDVELRCDPISGHTALYWYRQSLGQGLEFLIYFQGNSAPDKSGLPSDRFSAERTGGSVSTLTIQRTQQEDSAVYLCASSLVSAADQPQHFGDGTRLSIL.

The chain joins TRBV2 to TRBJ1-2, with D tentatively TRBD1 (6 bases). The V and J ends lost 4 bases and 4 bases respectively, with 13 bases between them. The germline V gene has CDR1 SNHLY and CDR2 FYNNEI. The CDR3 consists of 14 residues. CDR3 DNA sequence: TGTGCCAGCAGTGTGTCGGGGGGCGGCTATGGCTACACCTTC. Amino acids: CASSVSGGGYGYTF.

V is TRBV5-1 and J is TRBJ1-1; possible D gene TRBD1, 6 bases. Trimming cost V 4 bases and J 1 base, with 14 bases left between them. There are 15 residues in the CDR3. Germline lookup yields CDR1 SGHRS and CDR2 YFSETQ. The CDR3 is CASSDQGGENTEAFF. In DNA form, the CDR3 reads TGCGCCAGCAGCGACCAAGGGGGGGAGAACACTGAAGCTTTCTTT.

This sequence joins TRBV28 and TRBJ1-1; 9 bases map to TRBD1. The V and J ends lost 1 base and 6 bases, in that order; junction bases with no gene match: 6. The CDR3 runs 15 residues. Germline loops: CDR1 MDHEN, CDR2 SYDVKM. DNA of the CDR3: TGTGCCAGCAGTTTATTACAGGGGGCGGAGGCTGAAGCTTTCTTT. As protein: CASSLLQGAEAEAFF.

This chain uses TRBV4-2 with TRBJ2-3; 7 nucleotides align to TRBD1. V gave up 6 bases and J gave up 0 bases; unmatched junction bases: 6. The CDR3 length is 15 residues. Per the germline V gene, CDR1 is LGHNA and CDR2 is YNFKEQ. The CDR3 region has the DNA TGTGCCAGCAGGGAGACAGGGTCTAGCACAGATACGCAGTATTTT. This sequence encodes CASRETGSSTDTQYF.

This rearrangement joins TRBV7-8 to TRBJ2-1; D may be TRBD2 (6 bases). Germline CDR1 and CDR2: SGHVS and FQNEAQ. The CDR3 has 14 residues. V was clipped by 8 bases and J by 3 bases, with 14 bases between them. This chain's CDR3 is CASGVEGFYNEQFF. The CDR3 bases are TGTGCCAGCGGAGTGGAGGGTTTCTACAATGAGCAGTTCTTC.

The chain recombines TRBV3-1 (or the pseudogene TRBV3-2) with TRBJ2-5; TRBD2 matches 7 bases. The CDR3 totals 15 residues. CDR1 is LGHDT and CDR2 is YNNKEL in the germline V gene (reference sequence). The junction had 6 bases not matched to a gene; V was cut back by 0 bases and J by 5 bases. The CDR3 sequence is CASSQEGGVRETQYF. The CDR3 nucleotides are TGTGCCAGCAGCCAAGAGGGGGGGGTAAGGGAGACCCAGTACTTC.

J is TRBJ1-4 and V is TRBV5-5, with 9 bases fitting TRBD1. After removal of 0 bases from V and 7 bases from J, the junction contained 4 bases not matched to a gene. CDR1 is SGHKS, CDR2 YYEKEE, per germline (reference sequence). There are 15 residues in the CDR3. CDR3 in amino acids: CASSLEGTGSEKLFF. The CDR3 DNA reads TGTGCCAGCAGCTTGGAGGGGACAGGGAGTGAAAAACTGTTTTTT.

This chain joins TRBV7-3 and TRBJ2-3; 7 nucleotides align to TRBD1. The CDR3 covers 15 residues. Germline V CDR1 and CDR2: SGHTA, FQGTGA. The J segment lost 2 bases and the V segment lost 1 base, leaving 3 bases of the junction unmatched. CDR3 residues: CASSLRGGFTDTQYF. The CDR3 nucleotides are TGTGCCAGCAGCTTAAGAGGGGGCTTCACAGATACGCAGTATTTT. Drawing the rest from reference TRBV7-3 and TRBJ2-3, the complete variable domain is GAGVSQTPSNKVTEKGKYVELRCDPISGHTALYWYRQSLGQGPEFLIYFQGTGAADDSGLPNDRFFAVRPEGSVSTLKIQRTERGDSAVYLCASSLRGGFTDTQYFGPGTRLTVL.

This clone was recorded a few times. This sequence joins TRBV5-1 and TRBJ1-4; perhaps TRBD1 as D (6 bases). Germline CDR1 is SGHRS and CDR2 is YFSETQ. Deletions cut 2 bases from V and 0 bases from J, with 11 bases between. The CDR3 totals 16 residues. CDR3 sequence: CASSLQGPSTNEKLFF. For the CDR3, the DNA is TGCGCCAGCAGCTTACAGGGTCCATCAACTAATGAAAAACTGTTTTTT.

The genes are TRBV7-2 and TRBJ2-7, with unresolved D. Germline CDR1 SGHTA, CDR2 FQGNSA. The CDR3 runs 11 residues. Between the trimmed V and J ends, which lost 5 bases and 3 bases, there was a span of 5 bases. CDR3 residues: CASSNIYEQYF. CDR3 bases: TGTGCCAGCAGCAATATCTACGAGCAGTACTTC.

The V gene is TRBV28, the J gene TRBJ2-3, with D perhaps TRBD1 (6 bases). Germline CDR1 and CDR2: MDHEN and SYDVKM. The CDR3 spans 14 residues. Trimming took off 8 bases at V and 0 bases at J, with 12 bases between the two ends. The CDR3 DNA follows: TGTGCCAGCGGGACACCCGCTAGCACAGATACGCAGTATTTT. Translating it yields CASGTPASTDTQYF.

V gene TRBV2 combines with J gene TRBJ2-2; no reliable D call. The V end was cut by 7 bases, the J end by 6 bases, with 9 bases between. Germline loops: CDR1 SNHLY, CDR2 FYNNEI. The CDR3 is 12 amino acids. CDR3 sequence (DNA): TGTGCCAGCACCCCTTTCCCCGGGGAGCTGTTTTTT. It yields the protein CASTPFPGELFF. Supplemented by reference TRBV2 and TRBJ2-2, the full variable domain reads EPEVTQTPSHQVTQMGQEVILRCVPISNHLYFYWYRQILGQKVEFLVSFYNNEISEKSEIFDDQFSVERPDGSNFTLKIRSTKLEDSAMYFCASTPFPGELFFGEGSRLTVL.

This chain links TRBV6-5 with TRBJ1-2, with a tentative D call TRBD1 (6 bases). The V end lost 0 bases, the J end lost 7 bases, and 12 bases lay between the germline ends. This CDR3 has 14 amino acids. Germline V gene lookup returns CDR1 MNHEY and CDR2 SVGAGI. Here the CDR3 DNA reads TGTGCCAGCAGTTACTCTGGGGGCTCTCGTGGCTACACCTTC. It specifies CASSYSGGSRGYTF.

CDR3 loop: CASSLQGATEKLFF. CDR3 in DNA: TGCGCCAGCAGCCTACAGGGCGCGACAGAAAAACTGTTTTTT. This sequence joins TRBV5-1 and TRBJ1-4, with D possibly TRBD1 on 6 matching bases. This CDR3 has 14 residues. Germline loops: CDR1 SGHRS, CDR2 YFSETQ. The V and J ends lost 4 bases and 8 bases respectively, with 15 bases between them. The whole variable domain, filled in from reference TRBV5-1 and TRBJ1-4, reads KAGVTQTPRYLIKTRGQQVTLSCSPISGHRSVSWYQQTPGQGLQFLFEYFSETQRNKGNFPGRFSGRQFSNSRSEMNVSTLELGDSALYLCASSLQGATEKLFFGSGTQLSVL.

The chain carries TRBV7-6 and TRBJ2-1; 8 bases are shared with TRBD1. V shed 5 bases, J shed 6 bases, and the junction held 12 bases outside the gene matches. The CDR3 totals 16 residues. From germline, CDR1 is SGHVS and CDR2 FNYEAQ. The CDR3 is CASSPVSGGSGNEQFF. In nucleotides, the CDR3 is TGTGCCAGCAGCCCGGTGTCAGGGGGCAGTGGCAATGAGCAGTTCTTC.

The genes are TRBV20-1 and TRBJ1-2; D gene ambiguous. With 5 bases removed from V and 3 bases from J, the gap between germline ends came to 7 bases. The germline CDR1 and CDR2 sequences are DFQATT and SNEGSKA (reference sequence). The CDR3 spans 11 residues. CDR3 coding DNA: TGCAGTGCTCCCCGCGACTATGGCTACACCTTC. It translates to CSAPRDYGYTF.

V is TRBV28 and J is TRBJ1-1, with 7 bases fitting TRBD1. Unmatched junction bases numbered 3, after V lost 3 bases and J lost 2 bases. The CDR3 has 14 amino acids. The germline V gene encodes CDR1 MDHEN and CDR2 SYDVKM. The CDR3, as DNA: TGTGCCAGCAGTTTGACAGGGCGTAACACTGAAGCTTTCTTT. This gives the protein CASSLTGRNTEAFF.

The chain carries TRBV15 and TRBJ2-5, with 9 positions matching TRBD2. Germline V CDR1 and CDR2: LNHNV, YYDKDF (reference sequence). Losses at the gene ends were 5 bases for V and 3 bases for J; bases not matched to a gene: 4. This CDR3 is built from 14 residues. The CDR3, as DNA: TGTGCCACCAGCTTTAGCGGGGGAAAAGAGACCCAGTACTTC. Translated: CATSFSGGKETQYF.